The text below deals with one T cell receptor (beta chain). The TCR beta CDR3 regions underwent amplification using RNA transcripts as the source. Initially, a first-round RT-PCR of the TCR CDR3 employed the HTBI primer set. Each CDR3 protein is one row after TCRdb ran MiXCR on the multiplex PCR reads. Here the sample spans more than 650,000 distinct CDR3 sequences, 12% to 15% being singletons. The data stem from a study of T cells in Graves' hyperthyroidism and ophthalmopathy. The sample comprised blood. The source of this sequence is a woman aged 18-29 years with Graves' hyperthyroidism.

This CDR3 reads CASSQVRLPQFF. DNA for the CDR3: TGTGCCAGCAGCCAAGTTCGACTTCCTCAGTTCTTC. The V and J genes are TRBV14 and TRBJ2-1, with D uncertain. V was shortened by 1 base and J by 13 bases, with 11 bases between the two germline ends. This CDR3 has 12 residues. Germline CDR1 reads SGHDN; CDR2 reads FVKESK. The full variable domain, completed using reference TRBV14 and TRBJ2-1, is EAGVTQFPSHSVIEKGQTVTLRCDPISGHDNLYWYRRVMGKEIKFLLHFVKESKQDESGMPNNRFLAERTGGTYSTLKVQPAELEDSGVYFCASSQVRLPQFFGPGTRLTVL.